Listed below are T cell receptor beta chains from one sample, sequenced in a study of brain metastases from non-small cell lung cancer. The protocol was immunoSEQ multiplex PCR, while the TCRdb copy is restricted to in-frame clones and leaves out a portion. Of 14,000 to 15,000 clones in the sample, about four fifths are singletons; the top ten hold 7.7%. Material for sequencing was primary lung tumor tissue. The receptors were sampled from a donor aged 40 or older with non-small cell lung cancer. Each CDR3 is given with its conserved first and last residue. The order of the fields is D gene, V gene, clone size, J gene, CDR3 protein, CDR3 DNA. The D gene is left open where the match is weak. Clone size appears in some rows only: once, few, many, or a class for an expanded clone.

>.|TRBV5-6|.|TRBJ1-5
CASSLRGSSNQPQHF
TGTGCCAGCAGCCTCCGAGGTTCTAGCAATCAGCCCCAGCATTTT
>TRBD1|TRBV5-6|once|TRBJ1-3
CASSFWDRGLPLSGNTIYF
TGTGCCAGCAGCTTCTGGGACAGGGGCCTCCCGCTCTCTGGAAACACCATATATTTT
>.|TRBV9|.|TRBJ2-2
CASSVDMGTGELFF
TGTGCCAGCAGCGTAGATATGGGTACCGGGGAGCTGTTTTTT
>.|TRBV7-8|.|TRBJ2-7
CASSFQGAEDEQYF
TGTGCCAGCAGCTTCCAAGGGGCAGAGGATGAGCAGTACTTC
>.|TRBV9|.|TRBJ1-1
CASSVEEMGLNTEAFF
TGTGCCAGCAGCGTAGAAGAAATGGGCCTGAACACTGAAGCTTTCTTT
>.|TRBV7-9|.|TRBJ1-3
CASSLRTAGNTIYF
TGTGCCAGCAGCTTGCGGACAGCTGGAAACACCATATATTTT
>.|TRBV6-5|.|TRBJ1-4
CACRAGNEKLFF
TGTGCCTGTCGGGCGGGAAACGAAAAACTGTTTTTT
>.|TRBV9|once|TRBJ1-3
CASSVDWAYSGNTIYF
TGTGCCAGCAGCGTAGATTGGGCCTACTCTGGAAACACCATATATTTT
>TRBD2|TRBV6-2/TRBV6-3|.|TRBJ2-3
CASSRISGRADTQYF
TGTGCCAGCAGCCGTATTAGCGGGAGGGCAGATACGCAGTATTTT
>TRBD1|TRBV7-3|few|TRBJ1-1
CASSSSRDREPFF
TGTGCCAGCAGCTCGTCCCGGGACAGGGAACCTTTCTTT
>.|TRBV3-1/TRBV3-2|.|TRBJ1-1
CASSLRNTEAFF
TGTGCCAGCAGCCTCCGAAACACTGAAGCTTTCTTT
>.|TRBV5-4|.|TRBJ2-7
CASSSDYFDEQYF
TGTGCCAGCAGCTCTGACTATTTCGACGAGCAGTACTTC
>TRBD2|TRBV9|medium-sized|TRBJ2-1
CASSPPSSGTYNEQFF
TGTGCCAGCAGCCCTCCGTCTAGCGGAACCTACAATGAGCAGTTCTTC
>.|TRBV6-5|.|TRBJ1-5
CASRPLQSQPQHF
TGTGCCAGCAGACCTTTACAAAGTCAGCCCCAGCATTTT
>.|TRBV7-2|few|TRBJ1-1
CASSQDSLAGGTEAFF
TGTGCCAGCAGCCAGGACAGTTTGGCTGGTGGCACTGAAGCTTTCTTT
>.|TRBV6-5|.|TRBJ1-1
CASSYSAENTEAFF
TGTGCCAGCAGTTACTCGGCTGAGAACACTGAAGCTTTCTTT
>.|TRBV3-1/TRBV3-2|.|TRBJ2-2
CASSPSQGSGELFF
TGTGCCAGCAGCCCCTCACAGGGTTCTGGGGAGCTGTTTTTT
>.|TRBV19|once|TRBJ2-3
CASSASDTQYF
TGTGCCAGTAGTGCTTCAGATACGCAGTATTTT
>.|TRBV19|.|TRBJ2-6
CASSRAGRTTGANVLTF
TGTGCCAGTAGTAGGGCCGGGCGAACCACTGGGGCCAACGTCCTGACTTTC
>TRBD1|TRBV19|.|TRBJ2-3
CASSDRGRIDTQYF
TGTGCCAGTAGCGACAGGGGTCGCATAGATACGCAGTATTTT
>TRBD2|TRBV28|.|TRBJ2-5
CASSTRPGLAGVGAEETQYF
TGTGCCAGCAGTACCCGACCGGGACTAGCGGGGGTAGGGGCTGAGGAGACCCAGTACTTC
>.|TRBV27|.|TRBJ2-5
CASSFQGRQKGQETQYF
TGTGCCAGCAGTTTCCAGGGGCGGCAAAAGGGTCAAGAGACCCAGTACTTC
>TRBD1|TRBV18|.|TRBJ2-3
CASSPGQGRSDTQYF
TGTGCCAGCTCACCCGGACAGGGGCGCTCAGATACGCAGTATTTT
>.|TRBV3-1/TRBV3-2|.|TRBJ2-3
CASSQDRLFTDTQYF
TGTGCCAGCAGCCAAGATCGTCTTTTCACAGATACGCAGTATTTT
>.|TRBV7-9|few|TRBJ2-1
CASSPSLNEQFF
TGTGCCAGCAGCCCCTCCTTGAATGAGCAGTTCTTC
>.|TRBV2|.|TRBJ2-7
CASHSRQEPPYEQYF
TGTGCCAGCCATTCCCGACAGGAGCCACCCTACGAGCAGTACTTC
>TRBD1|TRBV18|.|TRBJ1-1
CASLGTGRDTEAFF
TGTGCCAGCTTGGGGACAGGGCGGGACACTGAAGCTTTCTTT
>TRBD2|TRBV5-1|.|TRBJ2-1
CASSSGGPSYNEQFF
TGCGCCAGCAGCTCGGGGGGGCCGTCCTACAATGAGCAGTTCTTC
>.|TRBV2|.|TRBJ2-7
CASSEEEPYEQYF
TGTGCCAGCAGTGAAGAGGAACCCTACGAGCAGTACTTC
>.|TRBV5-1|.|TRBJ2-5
CASSPNLGGGEETQYF
TGCGCCAGCAGCCCAAACCTCGGGGGCGGGGAAGAGACCCAGTACTTC
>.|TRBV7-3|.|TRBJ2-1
CASSFGGGQTNEQFF
TGTGCCAGCAGCTTTGGCGGGGGCCAGACGAATGAGCAGTTCTTC
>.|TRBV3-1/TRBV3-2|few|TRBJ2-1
CASSHDNGGEQFF
TGTGCCAGCAGCCATGACAACGGCGGTGAGCAGTTCTTC
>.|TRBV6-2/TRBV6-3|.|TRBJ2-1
CASSQLGPAHNEQFF
TGTGCCAGCAGCCAGCTAGGGCCGGCCCACAATGAGCAGTTCTTC
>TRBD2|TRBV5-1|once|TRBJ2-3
CASSQGLAGGHGADTQYF
TGCGCCAGCAGCCAAGGACTAGCGGGGGGGCATGGTGCAGATACGCAGTATTTT
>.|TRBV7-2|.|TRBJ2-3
CASSLFGGTDTQYF
TGTGCCAGCAGCTTATTTGGGGGCACAGATACGCAGTATTTT
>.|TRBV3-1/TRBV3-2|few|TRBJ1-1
CASSQGSTRGATEAFF
TGTGCCAGCAGCCAAGGGAGTACCCGGGGGGCGACTGAAGCTTTCTTT
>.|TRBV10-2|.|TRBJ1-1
CASSSPQGQAAAFF
TGCGCCAGCAGTTCCCCCCAAGGGCAGGCCGCAGCTTTCTTT
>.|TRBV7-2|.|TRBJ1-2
CASSLDRSRYGYTF
TGTGCCAGCAGCTTAGACCGCAGCCGCTATGGCTACACCTTC
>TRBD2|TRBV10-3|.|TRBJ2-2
CAISARLAANTGELFF
TGTGCCATCAGTGCGCGACTAGCGGCGAACACCGGGGAGCTGTTTTTT
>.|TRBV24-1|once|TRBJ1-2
CATSDGAWDPYGYTF
TGTGCCACCAGTGATGGGGCCTGGGACCCATATGGCTACACCTTC
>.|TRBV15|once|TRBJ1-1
CATSRDRAPEAFF
TGTGCCACCAGCAGAGATCGGGCACCTGAAGCTTTCTTT
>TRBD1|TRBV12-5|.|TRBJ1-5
CASGFYLLDRGGEPQHF
TGTGCTAGTGGCTTTTATCTCTTGGACAGGGGCGGGGAGCCCCAGCATTTT
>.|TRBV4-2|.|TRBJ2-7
CASSQGKVTEQYF
TGTGCCAGCAGCCAAGGGAAGGTTACTGAGCAGTACTTC
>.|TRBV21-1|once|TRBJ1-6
CASRKGLATHTHNSPLHF
TGTGCCAGCAGAAAGGGTCTAGCTACACATACTCATAATTCACCCCTCCACTTT
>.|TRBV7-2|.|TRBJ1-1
CASSLGENTEAFF
TGTGCCAGCAGCTTAGGGGAGAACACTGAAGCTTTCTTT
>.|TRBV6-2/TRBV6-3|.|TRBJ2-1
CASSYSTLVREQFF
TGTGCCAGCAGTTACTCCACTCTAGTCCGGGAGCAGTTCTTC
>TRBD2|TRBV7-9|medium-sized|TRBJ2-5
CASSLLSSGGKETQYF
TGTGCCAGCAGCCTGCTGAGTAGCGGGGGGAAGGAGACCCAGTACTTC
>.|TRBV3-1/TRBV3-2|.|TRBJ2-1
CASSLLGNEQFF
TGTGCCAGCAGCCTCCTAGGAAATGAGCAGTTCTTC
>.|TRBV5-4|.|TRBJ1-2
CASSAGLRYGYTF
TGTGCCAGCAGCGCAGGGTTACGATATGGCTACACCTTC
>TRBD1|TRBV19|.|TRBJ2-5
CASSRDRVQETQYF
TGTGCCAGTAGTAGGGACAGGGTCCAAGAGACCCAGTACTTC
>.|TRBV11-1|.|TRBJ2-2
CASSLAGNTGELFF
TGTGCCAGCAGCTTAGCAGGGAATACCGGGGAGCTGTTTTTT
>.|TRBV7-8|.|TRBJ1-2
CASSSGNNYGYTF
TGTGCCAGCAGCTCGGGAAATAACTATGGCTACACCTTC
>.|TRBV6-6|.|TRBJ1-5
CASSYGGQSNQPQHF
TGTGCCAGCAGTTACGGGGGCCAGAGCAATCAGCCCCAGCATTTT
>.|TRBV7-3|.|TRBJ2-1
CASSSGALDNEQFF
TGTGCCAGCAGCTCAGGGGCCCTTGACAATGAGCAGTTCTTC
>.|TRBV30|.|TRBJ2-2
CAWANTGELFF
TGTGCCTGGGCAAACACCGGGGAGCTGTTTTTT
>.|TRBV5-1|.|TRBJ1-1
CASSRVMGGMNTEAFF
TGCGCCAGCAGCCGAGTTATGGGGGGAATGAACACTGAAGCTTTCTTT
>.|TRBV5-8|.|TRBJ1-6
CASSLDGGSPLHF
TGTGCCAGCAGCTTGGATGGGGGTTCGCCCCTCCACTTT
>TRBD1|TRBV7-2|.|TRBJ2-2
CASSGQVGTGELFF
TGTGCCAGCAGCGGACAGGTTGGAACCGGGGAGCTGTTTTTT
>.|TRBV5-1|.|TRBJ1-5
CASSLVAGTEQPQHF
TGCGCCAGCAGCTTGGTCGCCGGGACGGAGCAGCCCCAGCATTTT
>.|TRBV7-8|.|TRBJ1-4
CASSLGVGVMTEKLFF
TGTGCCAGCAGCTTAGGGGTGGGGGTGATGACTGAAAAACTGTTTTTT